This TCR beta chain was sequenced in a study of T cell responses to AZD1222 COVID-19 vaccine. Findings and limits, study-wide: Spike-wide vaccine-associated CD4 TCRs dominated at 160-218 and 743-854. Possibly, clonal diversity was underestimated; donors were largely white British and included more females.

Sequenced by immunoSEQ multiplex PCR; TCRdb stores in-frame clones only, minus some. The table has roughly 140,000 clones, 90% to 95% seen once. As to this clone: What it recognizes is unknown.

The CDR3 is made up of 13 amino acids. Germline V lookup: CDR1 SGHTA, CDR2 FQGNSA. V was pared by 2 bases and J by 4 bases, with 7 bases between. This sequence joins TRBV7-2 and TRBJ2-3, with D uncertain. The sample was peripheral blood, taken on day 0 of AZD1222 vaccination. This sequence was found in an adult in good health. The DNA of the CDR3 is TGTGCCAGCAGCTTAAGAATGGCAGATACGCAGTATTTT. Its translation is CASSLRMADTQYF.